A selection of T cell receptor beta chains follows, all from one sample in a study of cytomegalovirus exposure and HLA in healthy donors. Data came from immunoSEQ multiplex PCR; TCRdb stores just in-frame clones and leaves some out. The sample yields some 120,000 clones, roughly 82% seen once. Sample: PBMCs. These receptors all come from a male donor in good health and CMV-seropositive. Each CDR3 is given without its conserved first and last residue.

CDR3 protein: ATSRDLTRRTDTQY
CDR3 length: 14
V gene: TRBV15

CDR3 protein: ASPTRPGRAKNIQY
CDR3 length: 14
V gene: TRBV5-5

CDR3 protein: ASSESGAAGEKLF
CDR3 length: 13
V gene: TRBV2

CDR3 protein: ASSAKLWTASSGNTIY
CDR3 length: 16
V gene: TRBV9

CDR3 protein: ASSYSASGTEAF
CDR3 length: 12
V gene: TRBV6-5

CDR3 protein: ASRERTVGASGRAMDEQY
CDR3 length: 18
V gene: TRBV5-1

CDR3 protein: AWERTRNNEQF
CDR3 length: 11
V gene: TRBV30

CDR3 protein: ASSLYSGASGPYEQY
CDR3 length: 15
V gene: TRBV19

CDR3 protein: ASSLGPPNDNEQF
CDR3 length: 13
V gene: TRBV7-9

CDR3 protein: ARSLKTFSDGELF
CDR3 length: 13
V gene: TRBV5-3

CDR3 protein: ASSATRTNYGYT
CDR3 length: 12
V gene: TRBV7-2

CDR3 protein: ASSELTGPNYGYT
CDR3 length: 13
V gene: TRBV6-1

CDR3 protein: ATQGAGTYSYNEQF
CDR3 length: 14
V gene: TRBV27

CDR3 protein: SRLAADTQY
CDR3 length: 9
V gene: TRBV20-1

CDR3 protein: ASSFEGEGTLSGANVLT
CDR3 length: 17
V gene: TRBV7-9

CDR3 protein: ASSLGGGSNQPQH
CDR3 length: 13
V gene: TRBV5-6

CDR3 protein: ASSSGTGVLETQY
CDR3 length: 13
V gene: TRBV11-2

CDR3 protein: ASSQRQGREAF
CDR3 length: 11
V gene: TRBV7-8

CDR3 protein: ASSQVPRGPYRPGELF
CDR3 length: 16
V gene: TRBV14

CDR3 protein: ASAAGSGYT
CDR3 length: 9
V gene: TRBV5-1

CDR3 protein: ASSVRLAGLDTQY
CDR3 length: 13
V gene: TRBV6-4

CDR3 protein: ASSTATGVEGTDTQY
CDR3 length: 15
V gene: TRBV11-1

CDR3 protein: ASSSPRGALNNEQF
CDR3 length: 14
V gene: TRBV5-8

CDR3 protein: ASSIRTVAGELF
CDR3 length: 12
V gene: TRBV7-2

CDR3 protein: ASSQGLLETQY
CDR3 length: 11
V gene: TRBV4-2

CDR3 protein: ASYDSRSYNEQF
CDR3 length: 12
V gene: TRBV7-9

CDR3 protein: ASSSQGANYNSPLH
CDR3 length: 14
V gene: TRBV7-9

CDR3 protein: ASSLGLAVYTGELF
CDR3 length: 14
V gene: TRBV7-2

CDR3 protein: ASTLPGFGDTIY
CDR3 length: 12
V gene: TRBV28

CDR3 protein: ASSPSAGGILYNEQF
CDR3 length: 15
V gene: TRBV7-2

CDR3 protein: ASSLGLAETQY
CDR3 length: 11
V gene: TRBV5-4

CDR3 protein: ASSLGAPNYGYT
CDR3 length: 12
V gene: TRBV27

CDR3 protein: ASSLGGYEQY
CDR3 length: 10
V gene: TRBV5-1

CDR3 protein: ASSPRTSRGTDTQY
CDR3 length: 14
V gene: TRBV23-1

CDR3 protein: ASSEERFADTQY
CDR3 length: 12
V gene: TRBV6-1

CDR3 protein: ASSSGLAGGLYEQY
CDR3 length: 14
V gene: TRBV7-2

CDR3 protein: ASSKGLAASTDTQY
CDR3 length: 14
V gene: TRBV9

CDR3 protein: ASSLKVGLAGLYEQY
CDR3 length: 15
V gene: TRBV7-6

CDR3 protein: ASRYRAKMDEQY
CDR3 length: 12
V gene: TRBV27

CDR3 protein: ASRADPGTGDEKLF
CDR3 length: 14
V gene: TRBV28

CDR3 protein: ASSTFQEDTEAF
CDR3 length: 12
V gene: TRBV19

CDR3 protein: ASSLAQGKTQY
CDR3 length: 11
V gene: TRBV5-1

CDR3 protein: ASSLEADRELF
CDR3 length: 11
V gene: TRBV7-8

CDR3 protein: ASRIQVEGANVLT
CDR3 length: 13
V gene: TRBV7-2

CDR3 protein: ASSYAGQGVEAF
CDR3 length: 12
V gene: TRBV28

CDR3 protein: ASSNGRSYEQY
CDR3 length: 11
V gene: TRBV21-1

CDR3 protein: ASSLSEGWAGQF
CDR3 length: 12
V gene: TRBV27